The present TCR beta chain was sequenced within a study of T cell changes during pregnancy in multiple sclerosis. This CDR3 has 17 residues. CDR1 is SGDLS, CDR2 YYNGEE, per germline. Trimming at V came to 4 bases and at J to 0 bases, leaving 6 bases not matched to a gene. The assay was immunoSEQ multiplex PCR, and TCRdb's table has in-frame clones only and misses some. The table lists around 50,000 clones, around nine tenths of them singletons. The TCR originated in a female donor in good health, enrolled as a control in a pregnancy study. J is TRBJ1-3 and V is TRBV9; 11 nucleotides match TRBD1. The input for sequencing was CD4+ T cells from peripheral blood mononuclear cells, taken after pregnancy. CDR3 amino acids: CASSPGQGATSGNTIYF. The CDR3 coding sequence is TGTGCCAGCAGCCCAGGACAGGGGGCTACCTCTGGAAACACCATATATTTT.